The 22 T cell receptor beta chains presented below share a single source sample, sequenced in a study of response to subunit inactivated influenza vaccine. TCRdb passed the RT-PCR reads through MiXCR, listing each CDR3 protein once. The table shows approximately 500,000 distinct CDR3 sequences, with around a quarter occurring only once. The sample also formed part of further work on T cells expressing NK-cell markers. Per that study: What made the TCR beta cDNA was 5'RACE template switching with UMIs.

The sequences come from CD4+ T cells sorted from PBMCs, collected about 13 days after vaccination. The receptor source for this set is a man between 45 and 60 years old who received an inactivated influenza vaccine.

The chain couples TRBV5-6 to TRBJ2-4, with 9 bases fitting TRBD2. CDR1 and CDR2 from the germline V gene are SGHDT and YYEEEE. V was clipped by 4 bases and J by 8 bases; unmatched bases: 7. The CDR3 is 14 residues long. DNA for the CDR3: TGTGCCAGCAGCACCGGGACTAGCAGTGACATTCAGTACTTC. Its protein is CASSTGTSSDIQYF.

This chain joins TRBV12-3 or TRBV12-4 and TRBJ1-4; the match to TRBD1 covers 7 bases. J lost 6 bases, V lost 2 bases, and 3 bases had no gene match. The CDR3 totals 14 residues. The CDR3 DNA follows: TGTGCCAGCAGTTTAACCGGGACAGATGAAAAACTGTTTTTT. Protein product: CASSLTGTDEKLFF.

A few counts support this clonotype. The chain couples TRBV5-1 to TRBJ2-1; 7 nucleotides align to TRBD1. The CDR3 is 17 amino acids. V shed 3 bases, J shed 0 bases, and the junction held 9 bases outside the gene matches. The germline gives CDR1 SGHRS, CDR2 YFSETQ. The CDR3 protein is CASSSQTTGSSYNEQFF. CDR3 DNA sequence: TGCGCCAGCAGCTCCCAAACGACAGGGAGCTCCTACAATGAGCAGTTCTTC.

This clonotype has just a few counts. The rearrangement links TRBV5-1 to TRBJ2-6; D unclear. Germline CDR1 and CDR2: SGHRS and YFSETQ. This CDR3 is 17 amino acids long. V dropped 0 bases and J dropped 1 base, with 11 bases sitting between them. CDR3 protein: CASSLGQEPSGANVLTF. The CDR3 DNA reads as TGCGCCAGCAGCTTGGGGCAGGAGCCTTCTGGGGCCAACGTCCTGACTTTC.

This rearrangement joins TRBV20-1 to TRBJ1-2; D may be TRBD1 (5 bases). Deletions cut 6 bases from V and 2 bases from J, with 10 bases between. The length of the CDR3 is 12 residues. Germline CDR1 reads DFQATT; CDR2 reads SNEGSKA (reference sequence). The CDR3 bases are TGCAGTGCGGGGACGGCCAACTATGGCTACACCTTC. Encoded protein: CSAGTANYGYTF.

This clonotype was seen a handful of times. The chain has TRBV4-1 and TRBJ2-3, with D possibly TRBD2 on 6 matching bases. Germline CDR1 MGHRA, CDR2 YSYEKL. The CDR3 has 17 amino acids. Trimming stripped 2 bases from V and 4 bases from J, with 19 bases between. CDR3 nucleotides: TGCGCCAGCAGCCAATCCCCGGGACTTTCAACCTCAGATACGCAGTATTTT. Protein: CASSQSPGLSTSDTQYF.

This chain joins TRBV6-2 or TRBV6-3 and TRBJ1-5; weak D call: TRBD1 (6 bases). Germline values: CDR1 MNHEY, CDR2 SVGEGT. The CDR3 has 16 amino acids. The V and J ends lost 5 bases and 1 base respectively, with 15 bases between them. In DNA form, the CDR3 reads TGTGCCAGCAGTCCCCGGGACACGAAGAGCAATCAGCCCCAGCATTTT. It codes for CASSPRDTKSNQPQHF.

V gene TRBV6-2 or TRBV6-3 combines with J gene TRBJ1-1; 7 positions agree with TRBD1. Germline V lookup: CDR1 MNHEY, CDR2 SVGEGT. The CDR3 is made up of 16 amino acids. With V trimmed by 2 bases and J by 0 bases, 6 bases remained unmatched. The CDR3 DNA reads TGTGCCAGCAGTTACGTGCAGGGGGGCCTGAACACTGAAGCTTTCTTT. Translated: CASSYVQGGLNTEAFF.

This clonotype appeared a few times. The genes are TRBV20-1 and TRBJ1-5; maybe TRBD1 (5 bases). Looked up from germline, CDR1 is DFQATT and CDR2 is SNEGSKA (reference sequence). The CDR3 spans 15 residues. V was trimmed by 1 base and J by 1 base, leaving 11 bases between them. The CDR3 is CSARVLGGSNQPQHF. DNA for the CDR3: TGCAGTGCTAGAGTGCTCGGGGGGAGCAATCAGCCCCAGCATTTT.

This clonotype was detected only a few times. This chain uses TRBV12-3 or TRBV12-4 with TRBJ1-2, with 7 positions matching TRBD1. CDR3 length equals 14 residues. The J segment lost 4 bases and the V segment lost 6 bases, leaving 8 bases of the junction unmatched. The DNA of the CDR3 is TGTGCCAGCAGGCCTCAGGGGGGTGTCTATGGCTACACCTTC. This sequence encodes CASRPQGGVYGYTF.

The chain combines TRBV7-2 with TRBJ2-3; 7 positions match TRBD2. The CDR3 runs to 16 residues. V shed 2 bases and J 10 bases; nucleotides not matched to a gene: 15. Germline V gene sequence: CDR1 SGHTA, CDR2 FQGNSA. DNA of the CDR3: TGTGCCAGCAGCTTACGCGACAGCCGGGGAGGGGATTCGCAGTATTTT. This encodes CASSLRDSRGGDSQYF.

The chain is built from TRBV4-2 and TRBJ2-3; D ambiguous. Looked up from germline, CDR1 is LGHNA and CDR2 is YNFKEQ. V shed 1 base and J shed 4 bases, with 6 bases lying between them. The CDR3 is 13 amino acids. This CDR3 is CASSQGLPDTQYF. In nucleotides, the CDR3 is TGTGCCAGCAGCCAAGGTCTCCCAGATACGCAGTATTTT.

This rearrangement joins TRBV30 to TRBJ2-1, with D tentatively TRBD2 (6 bases). With 2 bases removed from V and 3 bases from J, the gap between germline ends came to 11 bases. CDR1 is GTSNPN, CDR2 SVGIG, per germline (reference sequence). CDR3 length: 14 residues. The CDR3 reads CAWSKAGFYNEQFF. CDR3 nucleotide sequence: TGTGCCTGGAGTAAAGCGGGCTTCTACAATGAGCAGTTCTTC. Combining the CDR3 with reference TRBV30 and TRBJ2-1 gives the whole variable domain SQTIHQWPATLVQPVGSPLSLECTVEGTSNPNLYWYRQAAGRGLQLLFYSVGIGQISSEVPQNLSASRPQDRQFILSSKKLLLSDSGFYLCAWSKAGFYNEQFFGPGTRLTVL.

The chain is built from TRBV20-1 and TRBJ2-5; TRBD2 agrees at 7 bases. Germline V gene data show CDR1 as DFQATT and CDR2 as SNEGSKA (reference sequence). This CDR3 is built from 13 residues. J lost 5 bases, V lost 4 bases, and 7 bases had no gene match. CDR3 amino acids: CSANLAGVETQYF. The CDR3 nucleotides are TGCAGTGCTAACCTGGCGGGAGTGGAGACCCAGTACTTC.

In this sample, this clonotype turned up a few times. The gene calls are TRBV29-1 and TRBJ2-3, with no clear D. This CDR3 is 14 amino acids long. The V gene's germline CDR1 is SQVTM and CDR2 ANQGSEA. V was cut by 6 bases and J by 9 bases, with 22 bases left in between. CDR3 sequence reads: CSVELRLTLETQYF. The CDR3 DNA follows: TGCAGCGTCGAACTACGACTGACCCTAGAGACGCAGTATTTT.

The sample holds a few counts of this clonotype. This chain uses TRBV5-6 with TRBJ2-2, with D hard to call. This CDR3 contains 14 residues. The ends were cut back, 1 base at V and 4 bases at J, with 8 bases in the middle. The germline V gene encodes CDR1 SGHDT and CDR2 YYEEEE. CDR3 nucleotides: TGTGCCAGCAGCTTGCTGCAGGCCACCGGGGAGCTGTTTTTT. The encoded protein is CASSLLQATGELFF.

This clonotype turned up a few times. This chain uses TRBV7-9 with TRBJ2-5; 8 bases fit TRBD2. Per germline, CDR1 SEHNR and CDR2 FQNEAQ (reference sequence). Trimming at V came to 0 bases and at J to 4 bases, leaving 7 bases not matched to a gene. The CDR3 loop spans 16 amino acids. CDR3 residues: CASSLAGRGGGETQYF. The CDR3 DNA is TGTGCCAGCAGCTTAGCGGGTCGGGGGGGCGGAGAGACCCAGTACTTC.

The sample holds a few counts of this clonotype. The chain employs TRBV9 and TRBJ2-1; 9 bases are shared with TRBD2. V was clipped by 0 bases and J by 7 bases; unmatched bases: 5. Per the germline V gene, CDR1 is SGDLS and CDR2 is YYNGEE. The CDR3 consists of 15 residues. The CDR3 protein is CASSVELAGDNEQFF. In DNA, the CDR3 is TGTGCCAGCAGCGTAGAATTAGCGGGAGATAATGAGCAGTTCTTC. Full variable domain (rest looked up from reference TRBV9 and TRBJ2-1): DSGVTQTPKHLITATGQRVTLRCSPRSGDLSVYWYQQSLDQGLQFLIQYYNGEERAKGNILERFSAQQFPDLHSELNLSSLELGDSALYFCASSVELAGDNEQFFGPGTRLTVL.

This clonotype has more than one count but fewer than ten. The J gene is TRBJ1-2, the V gene TRBV20-1; D is unclear. Germline loops: CDR1 DFQATT, CDR2 SNEGSKA (reference sequence). This CDR3 has 13 amino acids. CDR3 region: CIALEERNYGYTF. The DNA for the CDR3 is TGCATCGCCCTCGAGGAGCGCAACTATGGCTACACCTTC.

CDR3 protein: CASTEIAGNTIYF. The CDR3 bases are TGTGCCAGCACCGAAATAGCTGGAAACACCATATATTTT. The V call is TRBV6-1, the J call TRBJ1-3; D gene ambiguous. The germline V gene encodes CDR1 MNHNS and CDR2 SASEGT. The CDR3 has 13 amino acids. The germline V and J ends were trimmed by 7 bases and 2 bases, with 9 bases remaining between them.

This clonotype has a handful of counts. The V call is TRBV4-2, the J call TRBJ1-2, with D possibly matching TRBD1 (5 bases). V shed 1 base and J shed 3 bases, with 15 bases lying between them. The CDR3 length is 16 residues. Germline V gene sequence: CDR1 LGHNA, CDR2 YNFKEQ. CDR3 DNA sequence: TGTGCCAGCAGCCAAGTGGGGCTGGGGATTGACTATGGCTACACCTTC. This codes for CASSQVGLGIDYGYTF.

In this sample, this clonotype turned up a few times. In DNA, the CDR3 is TGTGCCAGCAGTTTAGCGGGAAACGGGGAGCTGTTTTTT. Its protein is CASSLAGNGELFF. J is TRBJ2-2 and V is TRBV12-3 or TRBV12-4; D is unresolved. CDR3 length: 13 amino acids. Trimming took 0 bases from V and 7 from J, leaving 6 bases between them.